These T cell receptor beta chains were read from a single sample in a study of response to subunit inactivated influenza vaccine. TCRdb analysed the RT-PCR reads with MiXCR anew, one entry per CDR3 protein. The table shows about 180,000 distinct CDR3 sequences, with roughly 8.7% occurring only once. Sequencing used non-naive T cells sorted from PBMCs, obtained on the day of vaccination. These receptors all come from a man aged 50 to 59 who received an inactivated influenza vaccine. Both conserved end residues are part of each CDR3. Fields, in order: V gene, CDR3 protein.

TRBV15 CATSRPSGSSYNEQFF
TRBV7-8 CASSPSGGGRSNQPQHF
TRBV9 CASSVLGGGDEQYF
TRBV4-1 CASSQEGFRLSYNEQFF
TRBV20-1 CSAPPIPGRASTDTQYF
TRBV5-1 CASSLVGTADEQYF
TRBV28 CASSLQGRWEKLFF
TRBV10-1 CASSGAIPNEQFF
TRBV20-1 CSATPRGREIDTQYF
TRBV20-1 CSASPRDQRSNQPQHF
TRBV12-3/TRBV12-4 CASLARNTGELFF
TRBV10-3 CAISGGTEAFF
TRBV10-1 CASTPLTGGRETQYF